The 24 T cell receptor beta chains listed next were all sequenced from one sample in a study of neurological immune-mediated disorders. From the 5' RACE reads, TCRdb called clonotypes with MiXCR, one entry per CDR3 protein. The sample records some 78,000 distinct CDR3 sequences, roughly 4.7% being singletons. Input material: PBMCs. The source of these receptors is a woman aged 25 to 39 with multiple sclerosis.

Remarks on this clonotype: This may stem from a read error, because a much larger clone lies one nucleotide away. V is TRBV7-6 and J is TRBJ2-1; the D call may be TRBD1 or TRBD2 (6 bases each). The CDR3 length is 16 residues. Trimming removed 1 base from V and 0 bases from J, with 10 bases in between. CDR1 SGHVS and CDR2 FNYEAQ come from the germline V gene. CDR3 region: CASSLVWGASYNEQFF. As DNA, the CDR3 is TGTGCCAGCAGCTTAGTGTGGGGGGCCTCCTACAATGAGCAGTTCTTC.

This clonotype was observed at least ten times. The rearrangement uses TRBV10-3 and TRBJ2-2; 8 nucleotides agree with TRBD2. V was clipped by 6 bases and J by 3 bases; unmatched bases: 9. The CDR3 loop spans 16 amino acids. Germline assignment: CDR1 ENHRY and CDR2 SYGVKD. The CDR3 loop reads CAIRKAGVADTGELFF. The CDR3 nucleotides are TGTGCCATCAGGAAAGCGGGAGTGGCAGACACCGGGGAGCTGTTTTTT.

This clonotype was found many times. The genes are TRBV5-1 and TRBJ2-7; 10 nucleotides match TRBD2. The CDR3 covers 14 residues. The ends lost 7 bases at V and 7 bases at J; junction bases unmatched: 11. Germline CDR1 reads SGHRS; CDR2 reads YFSETQ. DNA of the CDR3: TGCGCCAGCCGGCGGGGGCTAGCGGGAGATGAGCAGTACTTC. As protein: CASRRGLAGDEQYF.

This clonotype has a count of ten or more. The chain combines TRBV2 with TRBJ2-3, with D tentatively TRBD1 (5 bases). V was trimmed by 6 bases and J by 1 base, leaving 11 bases between them. This CDR3 is built from 14 residues. Germline values: CDR1 SNHLY, CDR2 FYNNEI. In DNA form, the CDR3 reads TGTGCCAGCAGGGTGACAGCCCGCACAGATACGCAGTATTTT. Encoded protein: CASRVTARTDTQYF.

This clonotype was found many times. The chain combines TRBV20-1 with TRBJ2-3; TRBD2 aligns across 7 bases. This CDR3 comprises 15 residues. V lost 6 bases, J lost 0 bases, and 9 bases stayed unmatched. CDR1 is DFQATT, CDR2 SNEGSKA, per germline (reference sequence). CDR3 sequence (DNA): TGCAGTGCCCGTGGGTGGCGGGAGAGCACAGATACGCAGTATTTT. This gives the protein CSARGWRESTDTQYF.

This chain links TRBV5-1 with TRBJ2-5, with D maybe TRBD2 (6 bases). Germline CDR1 SGHRS, CDR2 YFSETQ. V was cut by 0 bases and J by 5 bases, with 17 bases left in between. The CDR3 loop spans 16 amino acids. The CDR3 sequence is CASSLGGVRPPETQYF. Written as DNA, the CDR3 is TGCGCCAGCAGCTTGGGGGGGGTCCGGCCCCCGGAGACCCAGTACTTC.

This clonotype appeared a few times. V gene TRBV27 combines with J gene TRBJ2-2; 8 nucleotides agree with TRBD1. The CDR3 consists of 18 residues. Losses at the gene ends were 7 bases for V and 0 bases for J; bases not matched to a gene: 13. Germline V gene sequence: CDR1 MNHEY, CDR2 SMNVEV (reference sequence). The CDR3 region has the DNA TGTGCCAGCACCTGGGCGGACAGGGCCCCTCCGAACACCGGGGAGCTGTTTTTT. Translated: CASTWADRAPPNTGELFF.

Turning to this clonotype: The junction departs from germline at one end; a sequencing error may be responsible. This chain connects TRBV19 to TRBJ2-7, with 8 bases matching TRBD1. This CDR3 contains 14 residues. CDR1 is LNHDA, CDR2 SQIVND, per germline (reference sequence). As DNA, the CDR3 is TGTGCCAGTAGTGCCTGGACAGGGTACAAAGAGCAGTACTTT. Its translation: CASSAWTGYKEQYF.

This clonotype was counted at least ten times. The chain combines TRBV18 with TRBJ2-1; either TRBD1 or TRBD2 may supply D (5 bases each). CDR1 is KGHSH, CDR2 LQKENI, per germline. V lost 3 bases and J lost 10, with 28 bases in between. CDR3 length: 18 amino acids. CDR3 sequence: CASSPLGTGTGLIGEQFF. DNA for the CDR3: TGTGCCAGCTCACCCCTCGGGACCGGGACGGGGCTTATTGGGGAGCAGTTCTTC.

This clonotype has at least ten counts. J is TRBJ2-5 and V is TRBV29-1, with 9 positions matching TRBD1. The CDR3 contains 16 residues. After removal of 5 bases from V and 2 bases from J, the junction contained 12 bases not matched to a gene. Germline V CDR1 and CDR2: SQVTM, ANQGSEA. CDR3 amino acids: CSVSGTGRPSQETQYF. Written as DNA, the CDR3 is TGCAGCGTTTCCGGGACAGGGCGCCCCTCACAAGAGACCCAGTACTTC.

At least ten counts were recorded for this clonotype. V gene TRBV2 combines with J gene TRBJ2-3; maybe TRBD2 (6 bases). There are 15 residues in the CDR3. From germline, CDR1 is SNHLY and CDR2 FYNNEI. V was shortened by 9 bases and J by 2 bases, with 18 bases between the two germline ends. Here the CDR3 reads CASGALGLPTDTQYF. The CDR3 DNA is TGTGCCAGTGGGGCGTTGGGACTTCCCACAGATACGCAGTATTTT.

This clonotype has a count of ten or more. The junction departs from the called germline gene at one end, perhaps through a read error. The gene calls are TRBV5-1 and TRBJ2-3; 10 bases line up with TRBD2. CDR1 SGHRS and CDR2 YFSETQ come from the germline V gene. CDR3 size: 20 residues. The CDR3 loop is CASSLEVPGLATSGTDTQYF. DNA for the CDR3: TGCGCCAGCAGTTTGGAAGTGCCGGGACTAGCGACCTCGGGCACAGATACGCAGTATTTT.

This clonotype showed up many times. The chain links TRBV5-6 to TRBJ2-3; 11 bases are a match to TRBD2. CDR3 size: 18 residues. Germline trimming cut 4 bases from V and 2 bases from J; bases unmatched to any gene: 12. Germline CDR1 reads SGHDT; CDR2 reads YYEEEE. The CDR3, as DNA: TGTGCCAGCAGCCCGCGACCTACTAGCGGGGGCCTCACAGATACGCAGTATTTT. Amino acids: CASSPRPTSGGLTDTQYF. The full variable domain, rest sourced from reference TRBV5-6 and TRBJ2-3, is DAGVTQSPTHLIKTRGQQVTLRCSPKSGHDTVSWYQQALGQGPQFIFQYYEEEERQRGNFPDRFSGHQFPNYSSELNVNALLLGDSALYLCASSPRPTSGGLTDTQYFGPGTRLTVL.

This clonotype was recorded at least ten times. The chain has TRBV5-1 and TRBJ2-3; D gene ambiguous. CDR1 and CDR2 from the germline V gene are SGHRS and YFSETQ. The CDR3 has 15 residues. V gave up 1 base and J gave up 11 bases, with 20 bases separating them. CDR3 DNA: TGCGCCAGCAGCTTGTCTATCCCCCTGATAGGCGGGCAGTATTTT. Amino acids: CASSLSIPLIGGQYF.

This clonotype was detected many times. The chain recombines TRBV6-5 with TRBJ2-3, with D possibly being TRBD2 (6 bases). V gave up 6 bases and J gave up 2 bases, with 12 bases separating them. This CDR3 is 14 amino acids long. Germline CDR1 is MNHEY and CDR2 is SVGAGI. The CDR3 DNA sequence: TGTGCCAGCAGGTATAGCGGATCCACAGATACGCAGTATTTT. Translated: CASRYSGSTDTQYF.

This clonotype was counted at least ten times. This sequence joins TRBV20-1 and TRBJ2-7; 11 nucleotides align to TRBD2. The junction had 4 bases not matched to a gene; V was cut back by 3 bases and J by 3 bases. The V gene's germline CDR1 is DFQATT and CDR2 SNEGSKA (reference sequence). The CDR3 loop spans 14 amino acids. CDR3 sequence reads: CSARPLAGGYEQYF. CDR3 coding DNA: TGCAGTGCTAGGCCCCTAGCGGGAGGCTACGAGCAGTACTTC.

This clonotype was detected ten times or more. The chain is built from TRBV20-1 and TRBJ2-1, with 13 bases lining up with TRBD2. V shed 6 bases and J 2 bases; nucleotides not matched to a gene: 4. CDR1 and CDR2 (germline): DFQATT, SNEGSKA (reference sequence). The length of the CDR3 is 15 residues. CDR3 bases: TGCAGTGCCGGACTAGCGGGAGCCCCCTACAATGAGCAGTTCTTC. This translates into CSAGLAGAPYNEQFF.

This clonotype was seen at least ten times. The chain links TRBV20-1 to TRBJ2-7; 9 bases align to TRBD2. Trimming took 4 bases from V and 5 from J; bases not matched to a gene: 3. Germline V CDR1 and CDR2: DFQATT, SNEGSKA (reference sequence). The CDR3 length is 12 residues. CDR3: CSAILAGDEQYF. CDR3 in DNA: TGCAGTGCTATTTTAGCGGGAGACGAGCAGTACTTC.

This clonotype was seen at least ten times. A read error may produce the germline difference seen at one junction end. The chain is built from TRBV20-1 and TRBJ2-7, with D hard to call. The germline gives CDR1 DFQATT, CDR2 SNEGSKA (reference sequence). The CDR3 has 13 amino acids. The DNA of the CDR3 is TGCAGTGCCAGAGTTGAGACGTCCTACGAGCAGTACTTC. Its protein product is CSARVETSYEQYF.

The chain uses TRBV7-6 and TRBJ2-3; weak D call: TRBD2 (6 bases). Germline loops: CDR1 SGHVS, CDR2 FNYEAQ. V was clipped by 5 bases and J by 2 bases, with 17 bases between them. This CDR3 has 16 residues. The CDR3 nucleotides are TGTGCCAGCAGCGTTAGCGGCGGACTACTCACAGATACGCAGTATTTT. Translated, it gives CASSVSGGLLTDTQYF.

This clonotype came up many times. The chain couples TRBV7-6 to TRBJ2-1, with TRBD2 matching over 7 bases. This CDR3 has 15 amino acids. Per the germline V gene, CDR1 is SGHVS and CDR2 is FNYEAQ. J was trimmed by 5 bases and V by 5 bases; bases with no gene match: 9. The CDR3 coding sequence is TGTGCCAGCAGCCCAGTGGGCGGGAGCCACAATGAGCAGTTCTTC. As protein: CASSPVGGSHNEQFF.

This clonotype occurred many times. The genes are TRBV29-1 and TRBJ2-3; 8 positions agree with TRBD1. The CDR3 length is 12 residues. V was clipped by 6 bases and J by 3 bases; unmatched bases: 2. Germline loops: CDR1 SQVTM, CDR2 ANQGSEA. CDR3 sequence reads: CSVGQATDTQYF. The CDR3, as DNA: TGCAGCGTGGGACAGGCAACAGATACGCAGTATTTT.

This clonotype has a count of ten or more. CDR3 DNA sequence: TGCGCCAGCAGTGAGTCGCACGGGGGGGGCTATGGCTACACCTTC. This translates into CASSESHGGGYGYTF. The rearrangement joins TRBV10-2 to TRBJ1-2; TRBD1 might be the D (5 bases). Trimming left V 0 bases short and J 4 bases short, with 12 bases between. CDR1 is WSHSY, CDR2 SAAADI, per germline. This CDR3 has 15 amino acids.

The CDR3 reads CSVGTDTDTQYF. DNA of the CDR3: TGCAGCGTCGGGACAGACACAGATACGCAGTATTTT. The chain carries TRBV29-1 and TRBJ2-3, with 7 bases lining up with TRBD1. CDR3 length equals 12 residues. The V gene's germline CDR1 is SQVTM and CDR2 ANQGSEA. J gave up 2 bases and V 6 bases, and 2 bases lay outside the gene matches.